One and the same sample provided the 5 T cell receptor beta chains below, sequenced in a study of molecular identifiers for immune sequencing clone quantification. Each CDR3 protein is one row after TCRdb ran MiXCR on the PCR reads. The sample yields more than 10,000 distinct CDR3 sequences, about 18% seen once. Sequencing was done on a sample of naive CD8+ T cells from blood, with Jurkat cell RNA spiked in. The sample's subset: FACS-sorted CD8+CD4-CCR7+CD45RA+ naive T cells. These receptors originate from a human donor in good health. Some libraries in this study had Jurkat cell RNA spiked in.

This clonotype is classed as medium-sized (0.01 to 0.1%). The chain employs TRBV7-9 and TRBJ2-3; 7 nucleotides align to TRBD1. Germline lookup yields CDR1 SEHNR and CDR2 FQNEAQ (reference sequence). The CDR3 length is 16 residues. Trimming cost V 5 bases and J 0 bases; bases outside gene matches: 8. The DNA of the CDR3 is TGTGCCAGCAGCCCTCGGGACAGTCATAGCACAGATACGCAGTATTTT. Its translation: CASSPRDSHSTDTQYF.

This clonotype was found many times. V is TRBV20-1 and J is TRBJ2-1; D might be TRBD2 (5 bases). V lost 0 bases, J lost 4 bases, and 16 bases lay in between. From germline, CDR1 is DFQATT and CDR2 SNEGSKA (reference sequence). There are 16 residues in the CDR3. CDR3: CSARDPGGSLYNEQFF. The CDR3 DNA is TGCAGTGCTAGAGATCCAGGTGGGAGTTTATACAATGAGCAGTTCTTC.

Worth noting for this clonotype: A much more abundant neighbour one base away suggests this may be a read error. This CDR3 is missing its conserved last phenylalanine or tryptophan, likely due to a read error. J is TRBJ1-1 and V is TRBV7-9; D may be TRBD1 (5 bases). Between the trimmed V and J ends, which lost 1 base and 3 bases, there was a span of 9 bases. CDR1 is SEHNR, CDR2 FQNEAQ, per germline (reference sequence). The CDR3 has 14 residues. This CDR3 reads CASSLEIGDTEAFS. The CDR3, as DNA: TGTGCCAGCAGCTTAGAAATAGGGGACACTGAAGCTTTCTCT.

The table lists this clonotype with many counts. CDR3 residues: CASSQEEGAENTIYF. The CDR3 DNA sequence: TGTGCCAGCAGCCAAGAGGAGGGGGCAGAAAACACCATATATTTT. The chain recombines TRBV3-1 with TRBJ1-3; 7 bases fit TRBD1. V lost 0 bases and J lost 6; bases outside the gene matches: 5. Looked up from germline, CDR1 is LGHDT and CDR2 is YNNKEL (reference sequence). There are 15 residues in the CDR3.

Regarding this clonotype: With a much larger clone just one base away, this may be a read error. The gene calls are TRBV9 and TRBJ1-1; unclear D gene. CDR1 and CDR2 from the germline V gene are SGDLS and YYNGEE. This CDR3 is 12 amino acids long. In nucleotides, the CDR3 is TGTGCCTGCAGCACTGTGGGCACTGAAGCTTTCTTT. The encoded protein is CACSTVGTEAFF.